This T cell receptor beta chain was captured by sequencing in a study of blood T cell repertoires in COVID-19. Turning to the study itself: COVID-19 samples collected from the United States, Italy and Spain covered acute and convalescent phases. PBMCs, B-cell-depleted T cells, or T cells provided the cDNA or gDNA that made up the material.

Per the original methods: It was from reference gene primer amplification that nucleated cell counts were estimated. Profiled with immunoSEQ multiplex PCR; TCRdb holds only in-frame clones, not every one. Clone size and the V and J calls come from that table; the DNA yielded D and trimming. The sample yields under 130,000 clones, roughly 80% seen once. Germline CDR1 and CDR2: LNHDA and SQIVND (reference sequence). V trimming: 5 bases; J trimming: 7 bases; junction bases outside the gene matches: 11. The length of the CDR3 is 15 residues. This chain links TRBV19 with TRBJ2-1; 7 bases are shared with TRBD2. The receptor's source is a woman at least 80 years old with acute or convalescent COVID-19. The sequenced material came from peripheral blood. The CDR3 reads CASSLPRGRRNEQFF. The CDR3 DNA follows: TGTGCCAGTAGTCTCCCCCGCGGGAGAAGAAATGAGCAGTTCTTC.